The rows below give T cell receptor beta chains drawn from one sample of a study of post-analysis software for immune sequencing data. TCRdb fed the PCR reads into MiXCR, producing one record per CDR3 protein. The table shows roughly 800,000 distinct CDR3 sequences, with roughly 29% occurring only once. The source material was blood. These TCRs come from a girl aged 10 to 17 with multiple sclerosis. The CDR3 runs from the conserved cysteine through the conserved F or W. The order of the fields is V gene, J gene, D gene, clone size, CDR3 DNA, CDR3 protein. The D gene is left open where the match is weak. Clone size is stated in some rows and not others, as once, few, many or a class when expanded.

>TRBV19|TRBJ1-1|TRBD1|-
TGTGCCACCATCTACAGGGGGACTGAAGCTTTCTTT
CATIYRGTEAFF
>TRBV20-1|TRBJ2-1|TRBD2|-
TGCAGTGCTGGGGATCTAGCGGGTTGGAGCTCCTACAATGAGCAGTTCTTC
CSAGDLAGWSSYNEQFF
>TRBV28|TRBJ2-5|TRBD2|-
TGTGCCAGCACCCCTCTCCCGGGACTAGCGGGCCCTCAAGAGACCCAGTACTTC
CASTPLPGLAGPQETQYF
>TRBV20-1|TRBJ2-1|-|-
TGCAGTGCCCGTGACTATACCGGCGGCAATGAGCAGTTCTTC
CSARDYTGGNEQFF
>TRBV5-1|TRBJ1-2|TRBD1|-
TGCGCCAGCAGCTTGGATCCGGGACAGACGTATGGCTACACCTTC
CASSLDPGQTYGYTF
>TRBV3-1|TRBJ2-1|TRBD2|once
TGTGCCAGCAGCCAAGAAGCGGGAGTCCCCTACGAGCAGTTCTTC
CASSQEAGVPYEQFF
>TRBV20-1|TRBJ2-5|TRBD2|few
TGCAGTGCTACCCCAACTAGCGGGAGGAAAGAGACCCAGTACTTC
CSATPTSGRKETQYF
>TRBV5-1|TRBJ2-3|-|few
TGCGCCAGCAGCGTCCGGGACTTACAGCTAGATACGCAGTATTTT
CASSVRDLQLDTQYF
>TRBV7-8|TRBJ2-7|-|many
TGTGCCAGCAGCTTGGGAACTGCTTCCTACGAGCAGTACTTC
CASSLGTASYEQYF
>TRBV6-4|TRBJ1-2|-|-
TGTGCCAGCAGTGACGTGTCAGGTGCTAACTATGGCTACACCTTC
CASSDVSGANYGYTF
>TRBV29-1|TRBJ2-5|TRBD2|few
TGCAGCGCTAATAGCGGGAGGGGCCAAGAGACCCAGTACTTC
CSANSGRGQETQYF
>TRBV5-1|TRBJ2-2|TRBD2|few
TGCGCCAGCAGCTTGAATGGCGGGAGGAGCCCCGGGGAGCTGTTTTTT
CASSLNGGRSPGELFF
>TRBV5-1|TRBJ2-7|-|few
TGCGCCAGCAGCTGGACCCGGGGCGGGGCCGGCTCCTACGAGCAGTACTTC
CASSWTRGGAGSYEQYF
>TRBV6-6|TRBJ1-5|-|few
TGTGCCAGCACCAACCTTGGGAATCAGCCCCAGCATTTT
CASTNLGNQPQHF
>TRBV29-1|TRBJ2-1|-|-
TGCAGCGTTGATAGGTCGGGGCAAGACAATGAGCAGTTCTTC
CSVDRSGQDNEQFF
>TRBV7-2|TRBJ2-1|-|few
TGTGCCAGCAGCTTTACGGGTACGAGGGATGAGCAGTTCTTC
CASSFTGTRDEQFF
>TRBV5-6|TRBJ2-1|TRBD1|few
TGTGCCAGCAGCTTGGCATTTTCGGGACAGGACAATGAGCAGTTCTTC
CASSLAFSGQDNEQFF
>TRBV6-5|TRBJ2-4|TRBD1|-
TGTGCCAGCAGTCGAGGGGGCTCGGACATTCAGTACTTC
CASSRGGSDIQYF
>TRBV12-3/TRBV12-4|TRBJ2-3|-|-
TGTGCCAGCAGGCTAACGTCAGGGATTGCAAATACGCAGTATTTT
CASRLTSGIANTQYF
>TRBV4-3|TRBJ1-2|-|-
TGCGCCAGCAGCCAAGCTCAAGGGGATGGCTACACCTTC
CASSQAQGDGYTF
>TRBV15|TRBJ2-1|TRBD2|few
TGTGCCACCAGCAGAGATAGGTCTAGCGGACGGTATGAGCAGTTCTTC
CATSRDRSSGRYEQFF
>TRBV2|TRBJ1-1|TRBD1|few
TGTGCCAGCAGCAATACAGGGGGCACTGAAGCTTTCTTT
CASSNTGGTEAFF
>TRBV27|TRBJ2-3|TRBD2|few
TGTGCCTCGGGACTAGCGGGTGGAGATACGCAGTATTTT
CASGLAGGDTQYF
>TRBV5-8|TRBJ2-1|-|-
TGTGCCAGCAGCTTGGGTGCAGGGCTATCCTACAATGAGCAGTTCTTC
CASSLGAGLSYNEQFF
>TRBV7-9|TRBJ2-3|TRBD2|-
TGTGCCAGCAGCACCAGACTAGCGGGCACAGATACGCAGTATTTT
CASSTRLAGTDTQYF
>TRBV20-1|TRBJ2-7|TRBD2|-
TGCAGTGCTCAGTCTGGGAGGGGAAGGTTGGAGCAGTACTTC
CSAQSGRGRLEQYF
>TRBV6-5|TRBJ1-5|-|-
TGTGCCAGCAGTCCTTGGGGGGAAAGTCAGCCCCAGCATTTT
CASSPWGESQPQHF
>TRBV29-1|TRBJ2-1|TRBD2|once
TGCAGCGTCAAGGGACTAGTCGTTGACAATGAGCAGTTCTTC
CSVKGLVVDNEQFF
>TRBV7-9|TRBJ2-1|TRBD2|few
TGTGCCAGCAGCTTAGGGATAGCGGGAGGGCCGGGCAATGAGCAGTTCTTC
CASSLGIAGGPGNEQFF
>TRBV6-1|TRBJ2-4|-|few
TGTGCCAGCAGAGAGCATGCCCTAGCCAAAAACATTCAGTACTTC
CASREHALAKNIQYF
>TRBV20-1|TRBJ2-1|TRBD2|few
TGCAGTGCGGATGTCCTAGCGGTTGAGCAGTTCTTC
CSADVLAVEQFF
>TRBV10-1|TRBJ2-1|-|few
TGCGCCAGCAGCTCCGGCTCCTATAGTGAGCAGTTCTTC
CASSSGSYSEQFF
>TRBV12-3/TRBV12-4|TRBJ2-1|-|-
TGTGCCAGCACCCCGGCCCAGCGGAGGCTAAATGAGCAGTTCTTC
CASTPAQRRLNEQFF
>TRBV20-1|TRBJ2-3|TRBD1|-
TGCAGTGCTACCCGCCCAGGGGGACCTAGCACAGATACGCAGTATTTT
CSATRPGGPSTDTQYF
>TRBV5-5|TRBJ1-5|-|few
TGTGCCAGCAGCTTGTATGGGGATAGCAATCAGCCCCAGCATTTT
CASSLYGDSNQPQHF